The 21 T cell receptor beta chains below all came from one sample that was sequenced in a study of blood T cell repertoires in COVID-19. Assay used: immunoSEQ multiplex PCR; TCRdb lists only in-frame clones, some missing. The sample records under 250,000 clones, under 85% being singletons. The sample comprised peripheral blood. The origin of the receptors is a man aged 25-45 years who had recovered from COVID-19.

A single count supports this clone. The chain recombines TRBV7-8 with TRBJ1-1, with D possibly being TRBD1 (6 bases). Trimming pared 3 bases from V and 1 base from J, leaving 12 bases between. Per the germline V gene, CDR1 is SGHVS and CDR2 is FQNEAQ. The CDR3 totals 15 residues. CDR3 sequence reads: CASSLAGTPNTEAFF. The CDR3 bases are TGTGCCAGCAGCTTGGCCGGGACACCGAACACTGAAGCTTTCTTT. Supplemented by reference TRBV7-8 and TRBJ1-1, the full variable domain reads GAGVSQSPRYKVAKRGQDVALRCDPISGHVSLFWYQQALGQGPEFLTYFQNEAQLDKSGLPSDRFFAERPEGSVSTLKIQRTQQEDSAVYLCASSLAGTPNTEAFFGQGTRLTVV.

The CDR3 coding sequence is TGTGCCAGCAGCTCCACAGTGGCTGGAAACACCATATATTTT. Translated: CASSSTVAGNTIYF. The V call is TRBV9, the J call TRBJ1-3; D ambiguous. This CDR3 spans 14 amino acids. The germline CDR1 and CDR2 sequences are SGDLS and YYNGEE. With 4 bases removed from V and 2 bases from J, the gap between germline ends came to 10 bases. The variable domain in full, completed from reference TRBV9 and TRBJ1-3, reads DSGVTQTPKHLITATGQRVTLRCSPRSGDLSVYWYQQSLDQGLQFLIQYYNGEERAKGNILERFSAQQFPDLHSELNLSSLELGDSALYFCASSSTVAGNTIYFGEGSWLTVV.

The chain joins TRBV27 to TRBJ1-4; D is perhaps TRBD1 (6 bases). Deletions cut 6 bases from V and 6 bases from J, with 14 bases between. The CDR3 has 14 amino acids. Germline V gives CDR1 MNHEY, CDR2 SMNVEV (reference sequence). Here the CDR3 reads CASSGMGADEKLFF. The CDR3 DNA is TGTGCCAGCAGCGGTATGGGGGCGGATGAAAAACTGTTTTTT.

The chain links TRBV27 to TRBJ2-1; D is perhaps TRBD2 (5 bases). Trimming removed 5 bases from V and 8 bases from J, with 22 bases in between. This CDR3 is 16 amino acids long. The germline CDR1 and CDR2 sequences are MNHEY and SMNVEV (reference sequence). The CDR3 loop reads CASSTLGFPGIDEQFF. For the CDR3, the DNA is TGTGCCAGCAGTACTCTCGGGTTCCCGGGGATCGATGAGCAGTTCTTC.

This clone appeared once. This chain uses TRBV9 with TRBJ2-2; possibly TRBD1 for D (5 bases). This CDR3 region has 17 residues. Looked up from germline, CDR1 is SGDLS and CDR2 is YYNGEE. Trimming removed 5 bases from V and 1 base from J, with 18 bases in between. The CDR3 is CASSRRGGQQNTGELFF. The CDR3 DNA reads as TGTGCCAGCAGTCGAAGGGGCGGACAACAGAACACCGGGGAGCTGTTTTTT.

This clone was seen at least ten times. V usage is TRBV24-1 and J usage is TRBJ1-5; 7 nucleotides match TRBD1. CDR3 size: 16 residues. Germline V lookup: CDR1 KGHDR, CDR2 SFDVKD. The V gene end was trimmed by 5 bases and the J gene end by 6 bases; junction bases not matched to a gene: 12. CDR3 protein: CATSATGAEGRQPQHF. CDR3 DNA: TGTGCCACCAGTGCCACAGGGGCTGAAGGTCGTCAGCCCCAGCATTTT.

This chain uses TRBV28 with TRBJ1-4; unclear D gene. CDR1 is MDHEN, CDR2 SYDVKM, per germline. V was pared by 3 bases and J by 5 bases, with 4 bases between. The CDR3 is 12 residues long. CDR3 sequence: CASSFGNEKLFF. CDR3 nucleotide sequence: TGTGCCAGCAGTTTCGGGAATGAAAAACTGTTTTTT. The full variable domain, with the rest looked up from reference TRBV28 and TRBJ1-4, is DVKVTQSSRYLVKRTGEKVFLECVQDMDHENMFWYRQDPGLGLRLIYFSYDVKMKEKGDIPEGYSVSREKKERFSLILESASTNQTSMYLCASSFGNEKLFFGSGTQLSVL.

The chain carries TRBV6-5 and TRBJ1-2; 8 bases agree with TRBD1. The CDR3 has 13 residues. From germline, CDR1 is MNHEY and CDR2 SVGAGI. V dropped 9 bases and J dropped 4; count of bases not matched to a gene: 7. The CDR3 nucleotides read TGTGCCAGTACAGGGGGAAATTTCTATGGCTACACCTTC. Translating gives CASTGGNFYGYTF.

The chain joins TRBV6-5 to TRBJ2-7; TRBD2 might be the D (5 bases). The CDR3 is 15 residues long. The V end was cut by 6 bases, the J end by 0 bases, with 15 bases between. CDR1 is MNHEY, CDR2 SVGAGI, per germline. The CDR3 sequence is CASSEGTPSSYEQYV. The CDR3 DNA reads TGTGCCAGCAGCGAGGGTACACCTAGCTCCTACGAGCAGTACGTC.

In its sample, this clone was seen once. The chain carries TRBV12-3 or TRBV12-4 and TRBJ2-1; 7 bases line up with TRBD2. CDR3 length: 12 residues. V dropped 5 bases and J dropped 12; count of bases not matched to a gene: 7. Written as DNA, the CDR3 is TGTGCCAGCAGTCGGGGGGTTGAACGGCAGTTCTTC. It codes for CASSRGVERQFF.

V gene TRBV7-2 combines with J gene TRBJ2-1; TRBD2 matches at 8 bases. The length of the CDR3 is 18 residues. V was clipped by 5 bases and J by 1 base; unmatched bases: 13. Germline CDR1 reads SGHTA; CDR2 reads FQGNSA. The CDR3 spells CASSLNRGGPVSYNEQFF. CDR3 sequence (DNA): TGTGCCAGCAGCCTAAACCGGGGGGGCCCCGTTTCCTACAATGAGCAGTTCTTC. The whole variable domain, filled in from reference TRBV7-2 and TRBJ2-1, reads GAGVSQSPSNKVTEKGKDVELRCDPISGHTALYWYRQSLGQGLEFLIYFQGNSAPDKSGLPSDRFSAERTGGSVSTLTIQRTQQEDSAVYLCASSLNRGGPVSYNEQFFGPGTRLTVL.

V gene TRBV19 combines with J gene TRBJ1-4, with TRBD1 matching over 8 bases. The CDR3 loop spans 15 amino acids. The J segment lost 10 bases and the V segment lost 0 bases, leaving 7 bases of the junction unmatched. Germline CDR1 and CDR2: LNHDA and SQIVND (reference sequence). The CDR3 sequence is CASSIESQGASKLFF. The CDR3 region has the DNA TGTGCCAGTAGTATAGAGTCGCAGGGGGCCTCAAAACTGTTTTTT.

The chain joins TRBV7-3 to TRBJ2-7; TRBD2 is a possible D gene (7 bases). From germline, CDR1 is SGHTA and CDR2 FQGTGA. V was pared by 2 bases and J by 1 base, with 15 bases between. The CDR3 contains 16 residues. The CDR3 protein is CASSLARGPPSYEQYV. CDR3 bases: TGTGCCAGCAGCTTAGCGCGGGGGCCCCCTTCCTACGAGCAGTACGTC.

This clone was observed many times. The chain has TRBV7-3 and TRBJ2-7, with a weak D call TRBD2 (7 bases). The CDR3 spans 13 residues. V lost 8 bases to trimming and J lost 5 bases, with 16 bases between them. Germline CDR1 reads SGHTA; CDR2 reads FQGTGA. The CDR3 is CASLGGPWDEQYV. DNA of the CDR3: TGTGCCAGCCTCGGGGGGCCATGGGACGAGCAGTACGTC.

The V call is TRBV19, the J call TRBJ1-2, with 10 bases lining up with TRBD1. Trimming cost V 5 bases and J 8 bases; bases outside gene matches: 5. The length of the CDR3 is 13 residues. Per the germline V gene, CDR1 is LNHDA and CDR2 is SQIVND (reference sequence). CDR3 DNA sequence: TGTGCCAGTAGTCTGGGACAGGGGATCGGCTACACCTTC. It is translated as CASSLGQGIGYTF.

The chain is built from TRBV9 and TRBJ1-2; D possibly corresponds to TRBD1 (6 bases). V was pared by 6 bases and J by 8 bases, with 11 bases between. The germline V gene has CDR1 SGDLS and CDR2 YYNGEE. The CDR3 has 11 residues. The CDR3 nucleotides read TGTGCCAGCAACCGGGGGGCCGGCTACACCTTC. This codes for CASNRGAGYTF. The full variable domain, with the rest looked up from reference TRBV9 and TRBJ1-2, is DSGVTQTPKHLITATGQRVTLRCSPRSGDLSVYWYQQSLDQGLQFLIQYYNGEERAKGNILERFSAQQFPDLHSELNLSSLELGDSALYFCASNRGAGYTFGSGTRLTVV.

The DNA for the CDR3 is TGTGCCAGCAGCCATACTGACGAGCAGTACTTC. Its protein is CASSHTDEQYF. This chain uses TRBV3-1 (or the pseudogene TRBV3-2) with TRBJ2-7; no firm D call. CDR1 and CDR2 (germline): LGHDT, YNNKEL (reference sequence). V lost 3 bases and J lost 5, with 5 bases in between. The CDR3 runs 11 residues.

This clone has just a few counts. This chain connects TRBV10-2 to TRBJ1-2, with 7 bases aligning to TRBD1. Germline loops: CDR1 WSHSY, CDR2 SAAADI. The CDR3 runs to 16 residues. Losses at the gene ends were 3 bases for V and 4 bases for J; bases not matched to a gene: 11. The CDR3 sequence is CASSDPGQLTRYGYTF. The CDR3 nucleotides read TGCGCCAGCAGTGACCCGGGACAGCTTACACGCTATGGCTACACCTTC.

The chain recombines TRBV6-2 or TRBV6-3 with TRBJ1-5, with 7 bases identical to TRBD1. Germline CDR1 and CDR2: MNHEY and SVGEGT. The ends lost 0 bases at V and 5 bases at J; junction bases unmatched: 13. There are 18 residues in the CDR3. Here the CDR3 reads CASSYSKGGQVTYQPQHF. The DNA for the CDR3 is TGTGCCAGCAGTTACTCGAAGGGTGGACAGGTTACGTATCAGCCCCAGCATTTT.

The rearrangement links TRBV5-4 to TRBJ1-5, with D possibly TRBD1 on 5 matching bases. V shed 2 bases and J shed 3 bases, with 9 bases lying between them. CDR1 and CDR2 from the germline V gene are SGHNT and YYREEE (reference sequence). This CDR3 is 14 amino acids long. CDR3 protein: CASSFGTNNQPQHF. As DNA, the CDR3 is TGTGCCAGCAGCTTCGGGACTAACAATCAGCCCCAGCATTTT.

In this sample, this clone turned up once. The chain joins TRBV7-7 to TRBJ1-3; D is possibly TRBD1 (5 bases). CDR3 size: 18 residues. The germline gives CDR1 SSHAT, CDR2 FNYEAQ (reference sequence). V dropped 6 bases and J dropped 0 bases, with 21 bases sitting between them. CDR3 bases: TGTGCCAGCAGGCCTGGCCGGGGGAGGCGGATCTCTGGAAACACCATATATTTT. Translation gives CASRPGRGRRISGNTIYF.